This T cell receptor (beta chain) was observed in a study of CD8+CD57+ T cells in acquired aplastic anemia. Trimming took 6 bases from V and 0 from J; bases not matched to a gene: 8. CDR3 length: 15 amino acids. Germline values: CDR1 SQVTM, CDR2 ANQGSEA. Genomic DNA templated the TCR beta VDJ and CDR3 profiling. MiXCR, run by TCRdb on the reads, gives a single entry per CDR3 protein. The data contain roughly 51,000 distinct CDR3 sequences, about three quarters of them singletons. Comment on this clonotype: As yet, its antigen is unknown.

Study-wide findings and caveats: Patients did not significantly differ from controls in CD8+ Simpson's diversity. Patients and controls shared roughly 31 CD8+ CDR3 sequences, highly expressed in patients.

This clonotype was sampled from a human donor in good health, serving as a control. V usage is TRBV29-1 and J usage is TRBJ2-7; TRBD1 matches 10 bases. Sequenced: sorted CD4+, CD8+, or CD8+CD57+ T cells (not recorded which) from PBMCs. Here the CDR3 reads CSVWTGGGGSYEQYF. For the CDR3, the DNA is TGCAGCGTATGGACAGGGGGAGGGGGCTCCTACGAGCAGTACTTC.